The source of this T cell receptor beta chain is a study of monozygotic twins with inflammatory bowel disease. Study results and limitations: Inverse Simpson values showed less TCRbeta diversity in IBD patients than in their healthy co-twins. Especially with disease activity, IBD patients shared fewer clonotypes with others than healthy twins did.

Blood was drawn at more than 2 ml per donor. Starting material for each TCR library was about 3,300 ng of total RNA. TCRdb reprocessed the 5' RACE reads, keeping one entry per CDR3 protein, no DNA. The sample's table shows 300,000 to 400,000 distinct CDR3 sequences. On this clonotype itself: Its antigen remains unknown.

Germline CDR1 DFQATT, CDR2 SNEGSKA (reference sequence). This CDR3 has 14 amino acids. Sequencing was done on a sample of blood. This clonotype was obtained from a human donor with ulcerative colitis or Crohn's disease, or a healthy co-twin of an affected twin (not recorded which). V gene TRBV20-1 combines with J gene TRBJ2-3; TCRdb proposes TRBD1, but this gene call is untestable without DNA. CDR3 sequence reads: CSARDQGGTDTQYF.